Listed below are T cell receptor beta chains from one sample, sequenced in a study of shared clonotypes between healthy human individuals. TCRdb's table, derived via immunoSEQ multiplex PCR, lists solely in-frame clones and lacks some. Among about 550,000 clones listed, around 95% were seen once. Material: naive CD8+ T cells sorted from blood. Receptors originate from a woman aged 25 to 45 in good health. Each CDR3 is given with its conserved first and last residue. Each record gives: CDR3 DNA, CDR3 protein, clone size, D gene, V gene, J gene. The D gene is left open where the match is weak. Rows may omit the clone size; those that give it use once, few, many or a size class.

TGTGCCAGCAGCGCAACCGGACTAGGTGGGTACAATGAGCAGTTCTTC	CASSATGLGGYNEQFF	.	TRBD2	TRBV11-3	TRBJ2-1
TGTGCCATCAGTGAGTCGACAGGGGACAAAGATACGCAGTATTTT	CAISESTGDKDTQYF	.	TRBD1	TRBV10-3	TRBJ2-3
TGTGCCAGCTGTTCCAGCGGCCATAGCACAGATACGCAGTATTTT	CASCSSGHSTDTQYF	.	.	TRBV6-5	TRBJ2-3
TGTGCCAGCAGCCCGGAGATAGCGGAGAGCTCCTACAATGAGCAGTTCTTC	CASSPEIAESSYNEQFF	.	.	TRBV5-4	TRBJ2-1
TGCGCCAGCAGCGAATTGACGTGGCTAGCGGGAGAGGGCGACACCGGGGAGCTGTTTTTT	CASSELTWLAGEGDTGELFF	.	TRBD2	TRBV5-1	TRBJ2-2
TGTGCCTGGAGGACTAGCGGGAGCTACGAGCAGTACTTC	CAWRTSGSYEQYF	.	TRBD2	TRBV30	TRBJ2-7
TGTGCCAGCAGTTTGGGAGGGTTGGACGAGCAGTACTTC	CASSLGGLDEQYF	.	TRBD2	TRBV28	TRBJ2-7
TGCAGCGTACTAGTCTCCTATGAGCAGTACTTC	CSVLVSYEQYF	.	.	TRBV29-1	TRBJ2-7
TGTGCCAGCAGCCCACTAGCGGGGTCCTACAATGAGCAGTTCTTC	CASSPLAGSYNEQFF	.	TRBD2	TRBV7-9	TRBJ2-1
TGTGCCAGCAGTTGGCGAGAGAACACTGAAGCTTTCTTT	CASSWRENTEAFF	.	.	TRBV27	TRBJ1-1
TGTGCCAGCAGCGACACCCTAGCGGGAGGGATCCACGAGCAGTACTTC	CASSDTLAGGIHEQYF	.	TRBD2	TRBV13	TRBJ2-7
TGTGCCAGCAGTGAAGTATGGAGGGGAGTCAGCTCTGGGGCCAACGTCCTGACTTTC	CASSEVWRGVSSGANVLTF	.	.	TRBV2	TRBJ2-6
TGTGCCAGCTCTCCGGGAGTAATTACCGGGGAGCTGTTTTTT	CASSPGVITGELFF	.	.	TRBV7-8	TRBJ2-2
TGTGCCAGCAGCAAAGCTGGCAGTTACTACGAGCAGTACTTC	CASSKAGSYYEQYF	.	.	TRBV21-1	TRBJ2-7
TGCGCCAGCAGTGAGTCTCCGATGAACACTGAAGCTTTCTTT	CASSESPMNTEAFF	once	.	TRBV10-1	TRBJ1-1
TGTGCCAGCAGCGCATCCGCAGCGAGACTAGCGGGAGACAATGAGCAGTTCTTC	CASSASAARLAGDNEQFF	.	TRBD2	TRBV9	TRBJ2-1
TGTGCCACCAGCGGCCCGGGATACACAGATACGCAGTATTTT	CATSGPGYTDTQYF	.	.	TRBV15	TRBJ2-3
TGTGCCAGCAGGCCTCGGCGGGAGTTTGGAGAGACCCAGTACTTC	CASRPRREFGETQYF	.	TRBD2	TRBV13	TRBJ2-5
TGTGCCAGCAAAGCGGGCCCCTACAATGAGCAGTTCTTC	CASKAGPYNEQFF	.	.	TRBV9	TRBJ2-1
TGCGCCACCCCGACTAGCGGGAGGGCCGGTACCGGGGAGCTGTTTTTT	CATPTSGRAGTGELFF	.	TRBD2	TRBV10-2	TRBJ2-2
TGTGCCAGCAGCCTTGGGAGTGGAAGGGGAAAACTGTTTTTT	CASSLGSGRGKLFF	.	.	TRBV27	TRBJ1-4
TGTGCCTGGAGTTATGGGGCTCACGGGGAGCTGTTTTTT	CAWSYGAHGELFF	.	.	TRBV30	TRBJ2-2
TGTGCCAGCAACCGAGATGGAGCGGGAGAAACCGGGGAGCTGTTTTTT	CASNRDGAGETGELFF	.	TRBD2	TRBV9	TRBJ2-2
TGCGCCAGCAGCACCCGACAGGGTGGAACTGAAGCTTTCTTT	CASSTRQGGTEAFF	.	TRBD1	TRBV5-1	TRBJ1-1
TGTGCCAGCAGTCCCTCACTTGGGAGATACTACGAGCAGTACTTC	CASSPSLGRYYEQYF	.	.	TRBV27	TRBJ2-7
TGTGCCACCAGCAGAGGCGGGAGAGAGACCCAGTACTTC	CATSRGGRETQYF	.	TRBD2	TRBV15	TRBJ2-5
TGTGCCAGCAGTTTATCGTGGACTAGCGGGACCGACACAGATACGCAGTATTTT	CASSLSWTSGTDTDTQYF	.	TRBD2	TRBV27	TRBJ2-3
TGTGCCAGCAGCTTGGACGGCTACGAGCAGTACTTC	CASSLDGYEQYF	.	.	TRBV5-4	TRBJ2-7
TGTGCCAGCAGCTTGGGACAGGGGTCCTACGAGCAGTACTTC	CASSLGQGSYEQYF	.	TRBD1	TRBV9	TRBJ2-7
TGTGCCAGCAGCTTAGGTTCGCCTAGCGGGACCTATGAGCAGTTCTTC	CASSLGSPSGTYEQFF	.	TRBD2	TRBV7-9	TRBJ2-1
TGTGCCAGCAGCTTAGAGCCTCTAGCGGGAAATGGTGCAGATACGCAGTATTTT	CASSLEPLAGNGADTQYF	.	TRBD2	TRBV7-6	TRBJ2-3
TGTGCCAGTAGATACCGGGACTATTCTTACGAGCAGTACTTC	CASRYRDYSYEQYF	.	TRBD2	TRBV19	TRBJ2-7
TGTGCCAGCAGTTTAACCGGACCACCGAATGAAAAACTGTTTTTT	CASSLTGPPNEKLFF	.	.	TRBV27	TRBJ1-4
TGTGCCAGCAGCGCGACAGGCTACGAGCAGTACTTC	CASSATGYEQYF	.	.	TRBV5-4	TRBJ2-7
TGTGCCAGCACCCTTGGGACAGGGAATAGCAATCAGCCCCAGCATTTT	CASTLGTGNSNQPQHF	.	TRBD1	TRBV28	TRBJ1-5
TGTGCCAGCAGCTTAGTGGGTATTGGCGATGAGCAGTTCTTC	CASSLVGIGDEQFF	.	.	TRBV11-2	TRBJ2-1
TGCGCCAGCAGCCAAGGTCAAGTTACTAATCAGCCCCAGCATTTT	CASSQGQVTNQPQHF	few	.	TRBV4-1	TRBJ1-5
TGTGCCAGCAGTGAAGTGCAGGGATGGGGGGTAAACTATGGCTACACCTTC	CASSEVQGWGVNYGYTF	.	.	TRBV2	TRBJ1-2
TGTGCCAGCAGCCCCCAGGGGGCCTACGAGCAGTACTTC	CASSPQGAYEQYF	.	TRBD1	TRBV7-6	TRBJ2-7
TGTGCCAGCAATCCCCGGACAGATTATAATTCACCCCTCCACTTT	CASNPRTDYNSPLHF	.	.	TRBV6-6	TRBJ1-6
TGTGCCAGCAGCAGACACCGGGCCTTGAGCTCCTACGAGCAGTACTTC	CASSRHRALSSYEQYF	.	.	TRBV21-1	TRBJ2-7
TGTGCCAGCAGTTTGCCGGGACGGGAGCAGTACTTC	CASSLPGREQYF	.	.	TRBV28	TRBJ2-7
TGTGCCAGCAGCTTGCTTCGGGCGTCCGGCACCGGGGAGCTGTTTTTT	CASSLLRASGTGELFF	.	.	TRBV5-8	TRBJ2-2
TGTGCCAGCAGTACCCACTATAATTCACCCCTCCACTTT	CASSTHYNSPLHF	.	.	TRBV27	TRBJ1-6
TGTGCCAGCAGCTTGGGACAGGGTAAGACTGAAGCTTTCTTT	CASSLGQGKTEAFF	.	TRBD1	TRBV7-9	TRBJ1-1
TGTGCCAGTAGTATCGGGCCAGGGGGCTCCTACGAGCAGTACTTC	CASSIGPGGSYEQYF	.	TRBD1	TRBV19	TRBJ2-7
TGCGCCAGCAGCCAAGAAAACGCGGGGGCGTCCTACGAGCAGTACTTC	CASSQENAGASYEQYF	.	.	TRBV4-1	TRBJ2-7
TGTGCCAGCAGCGATCCAGGACTAGCGGGAGGGGAGCTGTTTTTT	CASSDPGLAGGELFF	.	TRBD2	TRBV9	TRBJ2-2
TGTGCCACCGCCGGAGGCAGTCAGCCCCAGCATTTT	CATAGGSQPQHF	.	.	TRBV28	TRBJ1-5
TGCAGCGTTGCAGGGCAAAATGAGCAGTTCTTC	CSVAGQNEQFF	once	.	TRBV29-1	TRBJ2-1
TGTGCCAGTAGCCCTGGGCCGGGTGGCGAGCAGTACTTC	CASSPGPGGEQYF	.	.	TRBV19	TRBJ2-7
TGTGCCAGCAGGGTGGGACGGATAAAAGAGACCCAGTACTTC	CASRVGRIKETQYF	.	.	TRBV2	TRBJ2-5
TGTGCCAGCAGTGAAACGGCGGGCCTGTACGAGCAGTACTTC	CASSETAGLYEQYF	.	.	TRBV2	TRBJ2-7
TGCAGCGTTGATGTCCAGGCAACTAACTATGGCTACACCTTC	CSVDVQATNYGYTF	.	.	TRBV29-1	TRBJ1-2
TGTGCCAGCACCGGGACTAGTCGCTACGAGCAGTACTTC	CASTGTSRYEQYF	.	TRBD2	TRBV2	TRBJ2-7
TGTGCCAGCAGTGAAGAGGGTAGCGCGAGCCTCAACAATGAGCAGTTCTTC	CASSEEGSASLNNEQFF	.	.	TRBV2	TRBJ2-1
TGTGCCTGGAATCCCCCCTCGACGGCTGAGCAGTTCTTC	CAWNPPSTAEQFF	.	.	TRBV30	TRBJ2-1
TGTGCCATCAGTGAGGCAGGGTTCAATCAGCCCCAGCATTTT	CAISEAGFNQPQHF	.	.	TRBV10-3	TRBJ1-5
TGTGCCAGCAGTTATACCTCCCGGGACAGGGAGCAAGAGACCCAGTACTTC	CASSYTSRDREQETQYF	many	TRBD1	TRBV6-9	TRBJ2-5